This T cell receptor beta chain is from a study of cytomegalovirus exposure and HLA in healthy donors. Study-level points and caveats: Later on, a genetic analysis was performed. It linked a missense variant in DCLRE1C with V- and J-gene trimming of TCR beta. The likely origin of a cluster of highly shared sequence variants was a sequencing artifact. Links to common viral pathogens appeared, in a later analysis, for several of the most significant clusters.

The CDR3 runs 14 residues. Trimming pared 3 bases from V and 2 bases from J, leaving 11 bases between. Germline loops: CDR1 KGHSH, CDR2 LQKENI. The PCR had 60 Vbeta and 13 Jbeta primers. Repertoires were generated with immunoSEQ multiplex PCR, while TCRdb's copy carries only in-frame clones and drops some. This table holds some 150,000 clones, roughly 8.8% found once. There are a few counts of this clone. Its antigen is still unknown. This chain uses TRBV18 with TRBJ2-7; the D gene is possibly TRBD1 (5 bases). This clonotype was obtained from a woman between 35 and 50 years old in good health and CMV-seropositive. The sample consisted of PBMCs. CDR3 in amino acids: CASSPGANTYEQYF. DNA for the CDR3: TGTGCCAGCTCACCTGGGGCTAACACCTACGAGCAGTACTTC.